The present T cell receptor (beta chain) was sequenced within a study of technical replicates of blood from four donors. TCRdb's copy holds only in-frame clones and misses some; the assay was immunoSEQ multiplex PCR. The data hold 10,000 to 12,000 clones, with roughly 94% observed a single time. The CDR3 totals 16 residues. Germline trimming cut 6 bases from V and 2 bases from J; bases unmatched to any gene: 11. The germline gives CDR1 MNHNY, CDR2 SVGAGI (reference sequence). The chain uses TRBV6-6 and TRBJ2-7; 9 nucleotides align to TRBD1. Source material: PBMCs. The origin of this receptor is a human donor in good health. The CDR3 DNA reads TGTGCCAGCAGCTCGAAGTGGGACAGGGAGACCTACGAGCAGTACTTC. Its protein product is CASSSKWDRETYEQYF.